The 13 T cell receptor beta chains listed next were all sequenced from one sample in a study of early T cells in non-severe SARS-CoV-2 infection. TCRdb fed the 5' RACE reads into MiXCR, producing one record per CDR3 protein. The data show tens of thousands of distinct CDR3 sequences, roughly 9.1% seen once. The source material was whole blood, sampled at baseline. These receptors all come from an adult who was a healthcare worker with PCR-confirmed SARS-CoV-2 infection or an uninfected control (not recorded which).

A word on this clonotype: A read error is possible here, since a much larger clone lies one base away. CDR3 amino acids: CASSPQIGTVPGELFF. CDR3 coding DNA: TGTGCCAGCTCACCACAAATCGGGACAGTCCCCGGGGAGCTGTTTTTT. This chain connects TRBV18 to TRBJ2-2, with TRBD1 matching 7 bases. Germline V gene lookup returns CDR1 KGHSH and CDR2 LQKENI. V dropped 1 base and J dropped 6; count of bases not matched to a gene: 8. This CDR3 is built from 16 residues.

This clonotype has more than one count but fewer than ten. V and J are TRBV6-4 and TRBJ2-3, with 8 positions matching TRBD2. CDR3 length: 15 residues. Germline loops: CDR1 MRHNA, CDR2 SNTAGT. The trim removed 4 bases at V and 5 bases at J, leaving 8 bases unmatched. The CDR3 DNA reads as TGTGCCAGCAGTGCAGACAGCGGGGGAGGAGATACGCAGTATTTT. This translates into CASSADSGGGDTQYF.

This clonotype has a count of ten or more. The DNA for the CDR3 is TGTGCCAGCAGCTTATGGAGGGTCGGTCAAACAGATACGCAGTATTTT. This encodes CASSLWRVGQTDTQYF. The V gene is TRBV13, the J gene TRBJ2-3; D perhaps matches TRBD2 (6 bases). V shed 2 bases and J shed 3 bases, with 15 bases lying between them. Germline CDR1 is PRHDT and CDR2 is FYEKMQ (reference sequence). The CDR3 is made up of 16 amino acids.

CDR3 loop: CASSQPNQPQHF. For the CDR3, the DNA is TGTGCCAGCAGCCAGCCCAATCAGCCCCAGCATTTT. V usage is TRBV7-9 and J usage is TRBJ1-5; the D is unclear. V shed 5 bases and J shed 3 bases, with 5 bases lying between them. The CDR3 consists of 12 residues. Germline loops: CDR1 SEHNR, CDR2 FQNEAQ (reference sequence).

This clonotype was counted at least ten times. This chain connects TRBV5-1 to TRBJ1-4; D gene unclear. V lost 2 bases to trimming and J lost 7 bases, with 12 bases between them. The CDR3 has 14 residues. Germline CDR1 reads SGHRS; CDR2 reads YFSETQ. The CDR3 here is CASSFDGGGEKLFF. Here the CDR3 DNA reads TGCGCCAGCAGCTTCGACGGTGGTGGTGAAAAACTGTTTTTT.

This clonotype was detected ten times or more. V is TRBV10-2 and J is TRBJ2-3; 7 bases map to TRBD2. The germline gives CDR1 WSHSY, CDR2 SAAADI. Trimming cost V 8 bases and J 3 bases; bases outside gene matches: 11. The CDR3 is made up of 15 amino acids. The CDR3 coding sequence is TGCGCCAGCGCGCTCCGCGGGGGTTGGACAGATACGCAGTATTTT. Protein: CASALRGGWTDTQYF.

The chain has TRBV11-3 and TRBJ1-1; D ambiguous. The CDR3 consists of 15 residues. V gave up 1 base and J gave up 4 bases, with 13 bases separating them. CDR1 SGHNT and CDR2 YENEEA come from the germline V gene. Here the CDR3 reads CASSLVRRAVTEAFF. The CDR3 region has the DNA TGTGCCAGCAGCTTAGTACGCCGGGCAGTCACTGAAGCTTTCTTT.

The rearrangement links TRBV15 to TRBJ2-7; tentative D call: TRBD1 (5 bases). The CDR3 runs 15 residues. V lost 0 bases and J lost 7, with 16 bases in between. Germline CDR1 reads LNHNV; CDR2 reads YYDKDF (reference sequence). CDR3 sequence reads: CATSRDPTASWEQYF. The CDR3 DNA is TGTGCCACCAGCAGAGACCCGACAGCCAGTTGGGAGCAGTACTTC.

This clonotype was recorded many times. The chain employs TRBV11-2 and TRBJ2-1; 7 bases match TRBD2. This CDR3 spans 11 amino acids. The junction had 5 bases not matched to a gene; V was cut back by 10 bases and J by 8 bases. Germline V gene lookup returns CDR1 SGHAT and CDR2 FQNNGV. CDR3 sequence reads: CATRGDYEQFF. DNA for the CDR3: TGTGCCACACGGGGGGACTATGAGCAGTTCTTC. Variable domain in full (rest from reference TRBV11-2 and TRBJ2-1): EAGVAQSPRYKIIEKRQSVAFWCNPISGHATLYWYQQILGQGPKLLIQFQNNGVVDDSQLPKDRFSAERLKGVDSTLKIQPAKLEDSAVYLCATRGDYEQFFGPGTRLTVL.

V gene TRBV7-3 combines with J gene TRBJ2-5; maybe TRBD2 (6 bases). The CDR3 covers 13 residues. Trimming cost V 5 bases and J 5 bases, with 12 bases left between them. Germline V gene lookup returns CDR1 SGHTA and CDR2 FQGTGA. The CDR3 DNA reads TGTGCCAGCAGCATTAGTGGAGGGGAGACCCAGTACTTC. Amino acid sequence: CASSISGGETQYF.

The chain is built from TRBV30 and TRBJ2-7; D perhaps matches TRBD2 (5 bases). V lost 6 bases and J lost 4, with 13 bases in between. Germline CDR1 GTSNPN, CDR2 SVGIG (reference sequence). This CDR3 comprises 12 residues. The CDR3 here is CACAQGSYEQYF. CDR3 in DNA: TGTGCCTGTGCACAAGGGAGTTACGAGCAGTACTTC. The full variable domain, its missing parts supplied by reference TRBV30 and TRBJ2-7, is SQTIHQWPATLVQPVGSPLSLECTVEGTSNPNLYWYRQAAGRGLQLLFYSVGIGQISSEVPQNLSASRPQDRQFILSSKKLLLSDSGFYLCACAQGSYEQYFGPGTRLTVT.

The CDR3 nucleotides are TGTGCCAGCAGCAGAGGGGACGGAACCTACGAGCAGTACTTC. Protein sequence: CASSRGDGTYEQYF. The genes are TRBV11-2 and TRBJ2-7; D may be TRBD1 or TRBD2 (5 bases each). CDR3 size: 14 residues. Trimming left V 5 bases short and J 2 bases short, with 13 bases between. The germline V gene has CDR1 SGHAT and CDR2 FQNNGV.

This clonotype appeared a few times. The rearrangement links TRBV6-6 to TRBJ2-1; TRBD2 matches 8 bases. The length of the CDR3 is 14 residues. Losses at the gene ends were 6 bases for V and 4 bases for J; bases not matched to a gene: 5. CDR1 is MNHNY and CDR2 is SVGAGI in the germline V gene (reference sequence). The CDR3 sequence is CASRPGGSYNEQFF. The CDR3 DNA sequence: TGTGCCAGCAGACCGGGGGGGAGTTACAATGAGCAGTTCTTC.